A selection of T cell receptor beta chains follows, all from one sample in a study of T cell changes during pregnancy in multiple sclerosis. The repertoire was sequenced with immunoSEQ multiplex PCR; TCRdb's copy has only in-frame clones and lacks some. The sample lists about 94,000 clones, around 94% occurring once. The sample in question was peripheral blood, obtained in the third trimester of pregnancy. The receptors come from a female donor with multiple sclerosis, enrolled in a pregnancy study. The CDR3 runs from the conserved cysteine through the conserved F or W. The D gene is left open where the match is weak. Clone size, where shown, is once, few, many, or a class for clones that have expanded.

d_gene	v_gene	j_gene	abundance	CDR3nt	CDR3aa
TRBD1	TRBV6-1	TRBJ2-2	NA	TGTGCCAGCAGTCCGAGGACAGGGGGGACCGGGGAGCTGTTTTTT	CASSPRTGGTGELFF
TRBD1	TRBV27	TRBJ2-7	NA	TGTGCCAGCGGCCGGGACAGTGGCTACGAGCAGTACTTC	CASGRDSGYEQYF
TRBD1	TRBV9	TRBJ2-1	once	TGTGCCAGCAGCGCCCAGACAGGGGGCGTTTACAATGAGCAGTTCTTC	CASSAQTGGVYNEQFF
NA	TRBV19	TRBJ2-7	NA	TGTGCCAGTAGTATAGGGCGAGGAGGCGAGCAGTACTTC	CASSIGRGGEQYF
TRBD1	TRBV30	TRBJ2-7	once	TGTGCCTGGAAACCGGGACAGGGGGTGGTCGAGCAGTACTTC	CAWKPGQGVVEQYF
TRBD2	TRBV4-1	TRBJ2-1	NA	TGCGCCAGCAGCATACTAGCGGGAGGGCTCTTAGAGCAGTTCTTC	CASSILAGGLLEQFF
NA	TRBV29-1	TRBJ1-1	NA	TGCAGCGTTGGCGGCGGCGGCCTGTCAGCTTTCTTT	CSVGGGGLSAFF
TRBD1	TRBV9	TRBJ1-2	NA	TGTGCCAGCAGCGTCTCGACAGGGGACCCCCCACCTAACTATGGCTACACCTTC	CASSVSTGDPPPNYGYTF
NA	TRBV27	TRBJ2-5	NA	TGTGCCAGCAGTGCCAACAGGTACATATTGGAGACCCAGTACTTC	CASSANRYILETQYF
NA	TRBV28	TRBJ1-1	NA	TGTGCCAGCAGTTTTCAGGGGTGGACTGAAGCTTTCTTT	CASSFQGWTEAFF
NA	TRBV27	TRBJ2-1	once	TGTGCCAGCAGCGCGGCAGGGCCCAGGGATGAGCAGTTCTTC	CASSAAGPRDEQFF
NA	TRBV7-2	TRBJ2-7	once	TGTGCCAGCAGCTTAGTGGGAGCAGACGAGCAGTACTTC	CASSLVGADEQYF
TRBD1	TRBV29-1	TRBJ2-7	NA	TGCAGCGGGCGGACAGGGGGAAGCTACGAGCAGTACTTC	CSGRTGGSYEQYF
NA	TRBV6-1	TRBJ2-1	NA	TGTGCCAGCACGGCGGACTACAATGAGCAGTTCTTC	CASTADYNEQFF
NA	TRBV27	TRBJ2-1	NA	TGTGCCAGCAGTTTATACAGGGCGCATGAGCAGTTCTTC	CASSLYRAHEQFF
TRBD2	TRBV5-4	TRBJ2-2	NA	TGTGCCAGCAGCGAAACAGGACTAGCGGGGGACGAAGACACCGGGGAGCTGTTTTTT	CASSETGLAGDEDTGELFF
TRBD1	TRBV4-3	TRBJ2-1	NA	TGCGCCAGCAGCCAAGATGTCCTTAGGGACAGCTCCTACAATGAGCAGTTCTTC	CASSQDVLRDSSYNEQFF
NA	TRBV7-2	TRBJ1-1	NA	TGTGCCAGCAGCTTAGGTGTCCCGGGTCGTAACACTGAAGCTTTCTTT	CASSLGVPGRNTEAFF
TRBD2	TRBV9	TRBJ2-1	once	TGTGCCAGCAGCGTAGCGCGTCGGGCTAGCGGGAGGAACTACAATGAGCAGTTCTTC	CASSVARRASGRNYNEQFF
TRBD2	TRBV9	TRBJ2-7	once	TGTGCCAGCAGCCCCTCCGGGACTATCTCCTACGAGCAGTACTTC	CASSPSGTISYEQYF
NA	TRBV27	TRBJ2-3	NA	TGTGCCAGCGCCCTTGCGGCAGATACGCAGTATTTT	CASALAADTQYF
TRBD2	TRBV27	TRBJ2-7	NA	TGTGCCAGCAGTTATCGGGACTATTCTCAGCGGCAGTACTTC	CASSYRDYSQRQYF
TRBD1	TRBV9	TRBJ2-7	once	TGTGCCAGCAGCGAGACAGGGGTAATCCCCCAGTACTTC	CASSETGVIPQYF
NA	TRBV7-6	TRBJ2-7	NA	TGTGCCAGCAGCTTAGCCGGAACTAGCTACGAGCAGTACTTC	CASSLAGTSYEQYF
NA	TRBV9	TRBJ2-2	NA	TGTGCCAGCAGCCCAGGACAAGGGATGAACACCGGGGAGCTGTTTTTT	CASSPGQGMNTGELFF
NA	TRBV19	TRBJ2-7	NA	TGTGCCAGTAGTATGTCGGGCAGGGAAACCTACGAGCAGTACTTC	CASSMSGRETYEQYF
TRBD1	TRBV6-5	TRBJ1-5	NA	TGTGCCAGCAGCAAGGACAGGGCGCGGCAGCCCCAGCATTTT	CASSKDRARQPQHF
TRBD1	TRBV2	TRBJ1-2	NA	TGTGCCAGCAGCGAAGAGGGACAGGGGTATGGCTACACCTTC	CASSEEGQGYGYTF
NA	TRBV30	TRBJ1-5	once	TGTGCCTGGAGTGGTCAAGGCAGGTATAGCAATCAGCCCCAGCATTTT	CAWSGQGRYSNQPQHF
TRBD1	TRBV7-9	TRBJ1-1	once	TGTGCCAGCAGCTTTTCGACAGGGTTGAACACTGAAGCTTTCTTT	CASSFSTGLNTEAFF
NA	TRBV11-2	TRBJ2-2	NA	TGTGCCAGCAGCTTAGGGGTAGCGTCCGGGGAGCTGTTTTTT	CASSLGVASGELFF
NA	TRBV6-6	TRBJ1-1	NA	TGTGCCAGCAGTTACTCTGTGGGGCCGACTGAAGCTTTCTTT	CASSYSVGPTEAFF
NA	TRBV18	TRBJ2-3	NA	TGTGCCAGCTCACGGGGGCCTAGAGATGGCGGGAGTACAGATACGCAGTATTTT	CASSRGPRDGGSTDTQYF
NA	TRBV4-3	TRBJ1-4	once	TGCGCCAGCAGCCAAGAATTCGGGGCGACGGGGGTTAATGAAAAACTGTTTTTT	CASSQEFGATGVNEKLFF
NA	TRBV30	TRBJ2-2	once	TGTGCCTGGAGTGCTACTGGGACTTTGATCTGGGAGCTGTTTTTT	CAWSATGTLIWELFF
NA	TRBV5-5	TRBJ2-5	NA	TGTGCCAGCAGCTTCCGCGGTAATAACCAAGAGACCCAGTACTTC	CASSFRGNNQETQYF
TRBD2	TRBV14	TRBJ2-1	once	TGTGCCAGCAGCCCGGCCCTTAGCGGGTATACCTACAATGAGCAGTTCTTC	CASSPALSGYTYNEQFF
TRBD1	TRBV19	TRBJ2-1	NA	TGTGCCAGTCAAGCCACAGGGGCCAGTTTCAATGAGCAGTTCTTC	CASQATGASFNEQFF
TRBD1	TRBV6-5	TRBJ2-1	NA	TGTGCCAGCAGTCCCGGGACAGGGATCTACAATGAGCAGTTCTTC	CASSPGTGIYNEQFF
TRBD2	TRBV19	TRBJ2-3	NA	TGTGCCAGTAGCCTGACTAGCGGTAGCACAGATACGCAGTATTTT	CASSLTSGSTDTQYF
NA	TRBV7-6	TRBJ2-3	NA	TGTGCCAGCAGCTCCCTTACAGATACGCAGTATTTT	CASSSLTDTQYF
TRBD2	TRBV6-4	TRBJ2-1	NA	TGTGCCAGCAGTGACTCGACTAGCGGGCTCTACAATGAGCAGTTCTTC	CASSDSTSGLYNEQFF
NA	TRBV5-4	TRBJ2-1	NA	TGTGCCAGCAGCTTGCCCGTCTACAATGAGCAGTTCTTC	CASSLPVYNEQFF
TRBD1	TRBV5-1	TRBJ2-3	NA	TGCGCCAGCAGTTTGTGGGACAGGGGACGAGATACGCAGTATTTT	CASSLWDRGRDTQYF
NA	TRBV27	TRBJ2-1	NA	TGTGCCAGCGCGGGGACGGGGACTGGCCCCTACAATGAGCAGTTCTTC	CASAGTGTGPYNEQFF
TRBD2	TRBV11-3	TRBJ2-1	NA	TGTGCCAGCAGCGCCCAATCTAGCGGGAGGAGAAATGAGCAGTTCTTC	CASSAQSSGRRNEQFF
TRBD2	TRBV5-1	TRBJ2-1	once	TGCGCCAGCAGCCAGACTAGCGGGAGGGGCGATGAGCAGTTCTTC	CASSQTSGRGDEQFF